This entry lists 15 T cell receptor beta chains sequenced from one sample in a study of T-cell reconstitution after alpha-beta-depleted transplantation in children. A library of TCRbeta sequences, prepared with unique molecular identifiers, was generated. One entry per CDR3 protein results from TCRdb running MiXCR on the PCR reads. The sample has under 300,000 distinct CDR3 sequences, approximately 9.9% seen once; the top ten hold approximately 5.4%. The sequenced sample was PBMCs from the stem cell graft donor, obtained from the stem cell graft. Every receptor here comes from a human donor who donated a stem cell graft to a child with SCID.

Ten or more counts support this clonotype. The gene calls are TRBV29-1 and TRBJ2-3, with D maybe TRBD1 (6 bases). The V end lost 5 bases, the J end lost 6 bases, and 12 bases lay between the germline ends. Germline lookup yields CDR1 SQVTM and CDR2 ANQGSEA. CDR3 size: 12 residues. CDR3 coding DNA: TGCAGCGTTCGGGCAGGGGCGGATACGCAGTATTTT. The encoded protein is CSVRAGADTQYF.

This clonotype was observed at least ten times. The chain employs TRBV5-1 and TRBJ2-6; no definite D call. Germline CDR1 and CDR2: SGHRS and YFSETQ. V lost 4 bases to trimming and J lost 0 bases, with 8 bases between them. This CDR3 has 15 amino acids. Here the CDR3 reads CASSHQNSGANVLTF. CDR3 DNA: TGCGCCAGCAGCCACCAGAACTCTGGGGCCAACGTCCTGACTTTC.

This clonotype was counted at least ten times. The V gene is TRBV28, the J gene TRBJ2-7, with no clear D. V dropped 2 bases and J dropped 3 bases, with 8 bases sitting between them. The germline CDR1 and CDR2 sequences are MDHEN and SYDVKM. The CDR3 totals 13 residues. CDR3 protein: CASSLDGLYEQYF. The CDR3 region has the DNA TGTGCCAGCAGTTTAGACGGTCTCTACGAGCAGTACTTC.

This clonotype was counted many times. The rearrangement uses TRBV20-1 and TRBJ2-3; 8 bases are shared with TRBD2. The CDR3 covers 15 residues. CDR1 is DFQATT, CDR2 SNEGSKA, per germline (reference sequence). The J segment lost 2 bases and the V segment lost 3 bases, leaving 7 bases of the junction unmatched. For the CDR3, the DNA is TGCAGTGCTAGGGGTAGCGGGGAGATCACAGATACGCAGTATTTT. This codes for CSARGSGEITDTQYF.

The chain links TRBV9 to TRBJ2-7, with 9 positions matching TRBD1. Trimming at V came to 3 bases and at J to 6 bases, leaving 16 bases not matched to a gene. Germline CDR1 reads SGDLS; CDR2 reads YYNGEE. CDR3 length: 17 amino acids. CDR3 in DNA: TGTGCCAGCAGCGCGGGGATAACAGGGGGCCCTACTCGCGAGCAGTACTTC. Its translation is CASSAGITGGPTREQYF. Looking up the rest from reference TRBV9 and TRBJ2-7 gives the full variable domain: DSGVTQTPKHLITATGQRVTLRCSPRSGDLSVYWYQQSLDQGLQFLIQYYNGEERAKGNILERFSAQQFPDLHSELNLSSLELGDSALYFCASSAGITGGPTREQYFGPGTRLTVT.

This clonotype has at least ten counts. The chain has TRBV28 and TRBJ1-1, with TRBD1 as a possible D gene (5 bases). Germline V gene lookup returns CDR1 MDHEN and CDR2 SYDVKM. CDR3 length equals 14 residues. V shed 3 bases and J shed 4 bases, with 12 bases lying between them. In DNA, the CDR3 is TGTGCCAGCAGTTTGGGGGGTTCAGTCACTGAAGCTTTCTTT. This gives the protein CASSLGGSVTEAFF. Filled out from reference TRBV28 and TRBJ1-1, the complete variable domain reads DVKVTQSSRYLVKRTGEKVFLECVQDMDHENMFWYRQDPGLGLRLIYFSYDVKMKEKGDIPEGYSVSREKKERFSLILESASTNQTSMYLCASSLGGSVTEAFFGQGTRLTVV.

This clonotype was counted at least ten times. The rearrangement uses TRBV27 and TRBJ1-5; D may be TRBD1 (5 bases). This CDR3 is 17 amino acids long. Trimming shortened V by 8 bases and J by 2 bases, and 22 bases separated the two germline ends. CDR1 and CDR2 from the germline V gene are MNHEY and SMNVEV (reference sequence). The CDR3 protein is CASATGTHLEGNQPQHF. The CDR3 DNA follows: TGTGCCAGCGCGACCGGGACCCACCTCGAGGGCAATCAGCCCCAGCATTTT.

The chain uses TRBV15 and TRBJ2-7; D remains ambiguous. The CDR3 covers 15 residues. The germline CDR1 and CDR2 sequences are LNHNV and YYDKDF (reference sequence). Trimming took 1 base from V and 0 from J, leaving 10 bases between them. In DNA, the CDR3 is TGTGCCACCAGCAGAGGAGGTCAGAGCTCCTACGAGCAGTACTTC. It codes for CATSRGGQSSYEQYF.

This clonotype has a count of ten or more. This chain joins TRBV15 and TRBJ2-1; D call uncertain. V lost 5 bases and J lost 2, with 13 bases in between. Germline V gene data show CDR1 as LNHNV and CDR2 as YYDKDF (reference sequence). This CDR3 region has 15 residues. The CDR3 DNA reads TGTGCCACCAGCCCGGGCCCCCTGCCCTACAATGAGCAGTTCTTC. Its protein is CATSPGPLPYNEQFF.

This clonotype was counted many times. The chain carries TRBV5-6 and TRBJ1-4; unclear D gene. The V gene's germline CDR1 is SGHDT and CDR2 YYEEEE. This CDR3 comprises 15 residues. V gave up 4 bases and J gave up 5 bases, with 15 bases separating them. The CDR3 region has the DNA TGTGCCAGCAGCCTTAGGGTACGGAAGAATGAAAAACTGTTTTTT. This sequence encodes CASSLRVRKNEKLFF.

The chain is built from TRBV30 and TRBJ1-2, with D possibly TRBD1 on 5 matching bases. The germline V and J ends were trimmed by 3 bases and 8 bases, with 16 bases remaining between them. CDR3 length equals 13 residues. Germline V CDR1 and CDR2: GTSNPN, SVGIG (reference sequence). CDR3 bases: TGTGCCTGGAGCTTAGGGACTGCGGGAGGCTACACCTTC. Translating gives CAWSLGTAGGYTF. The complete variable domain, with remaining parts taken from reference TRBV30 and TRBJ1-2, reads SQTIHQWPATLVQPVGSPLSLECTVEGTSNPNLYWYRQAAGRGLQLLFYSVGIGQISSEVPQNLSASRPQDRQFILSSKKLLLSDSGFYLCAWSLGTAGGYTFGSGTRLTVV.

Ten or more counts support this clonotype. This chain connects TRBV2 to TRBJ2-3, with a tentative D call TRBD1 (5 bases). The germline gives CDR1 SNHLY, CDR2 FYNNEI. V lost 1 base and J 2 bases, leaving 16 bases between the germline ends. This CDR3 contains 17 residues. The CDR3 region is CASSEVGASTYTDTQYF. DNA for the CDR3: TGTGCCAGCAGTGAAGTTGGGGCTTCCACCTACACAGATACGCAGTATTTT.

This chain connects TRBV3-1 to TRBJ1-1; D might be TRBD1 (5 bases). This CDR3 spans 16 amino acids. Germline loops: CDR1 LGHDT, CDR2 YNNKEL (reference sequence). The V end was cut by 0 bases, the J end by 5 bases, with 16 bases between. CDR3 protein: CASSQEGRVGLTEAFF. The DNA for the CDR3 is TGTGCCAGCAGCCAAGAGGGGCGGGTTGGTCTTACTGAAGCTTTCTTT.

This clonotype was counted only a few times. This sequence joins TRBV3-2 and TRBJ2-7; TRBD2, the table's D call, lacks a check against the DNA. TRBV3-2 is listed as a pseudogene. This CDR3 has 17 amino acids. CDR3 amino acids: CACSFTKIGTPLYEQYF. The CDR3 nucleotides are TGTGCCTGCAGCTTCACCAAAATCGGGACTCCGTTATACGAGCAGTACTTC.

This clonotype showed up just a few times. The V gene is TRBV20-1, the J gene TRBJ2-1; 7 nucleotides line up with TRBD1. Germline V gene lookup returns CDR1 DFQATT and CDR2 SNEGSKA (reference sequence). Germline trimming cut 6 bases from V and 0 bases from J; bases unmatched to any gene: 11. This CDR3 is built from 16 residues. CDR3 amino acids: CSAASDRASSYNEQFF. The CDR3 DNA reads TGCAGTGCCGCAAGCGACAGGGCGAGCTCCTACAATGAGCAGTTCTTC.